Described below is a single T cell receptor beta chain sequence and its context. Its antigen is not yet known. One base away there is no much larger clone; base qualities are not given. The data belong to a study of metastatic and nonmetastatic thyroid tumors (dated by TCRdb to the early 2020s). Background on the whole study: Repertoires were compared across peripheral blood and tumor or nodule tissue samples from malignant and benign thyroid patients.

Before undergoing thyroid surgery, none of the patients had been given any kind of treatment. Patient clinical samples collected from the early 2010s to the late 2010s were retrospectively analysed using T-cell receptor beta sequencing. Per the germline V gene (reference sequence), DFQATT is the CDR1 and SNEGSKA is the CDR2. The CDR3, cysteine through phenylalanine, is 12 amino acids long. Only the CDR3 region is kept as DNA, spanning 36 bases read in frame from base 1. V drops 7 bases and J drops 4 bases, leaving 11 bases in between. The library relied on PCR. The sequencer was an Illumina HiSeq 4000. High-throughput sequencing was used to profile the TCR beta-chain CDR3 region of each patient. As for how the authors treated the data: The researchers built a classifier to tell apart papillary thyroid cancer patients with distant metastasis, based on CDR3 differences among clinicopathological groups. To measure repertoire diversity the researchers used the Shannon index, while the Morisita-Horn index served to gauge how similar the tumor and blood repertoires were. The public reads were quality trimmed at Q25 with fastp and then assembled into clones with MiXCR by TCRdb, keeping productive beta chains. The V and J calls were determined by TCRdb, not by the authors. The sample has about 69,000 clones on record, about 14% of them singletons. The ten largest clonotypes hold less than 8.5% of the sample.

The research as a whole found: In both blood and tumor samples, malignant tumors were reported to have significantly higher TCR beta diversity than benign nodules.

The sequence was obtained from a male donor with papillary thyroid cancer or a benign thyroid nodule (not recorded which). Some clones in this sample may be carry-over from other donors' samples. The sample taken for sequencing was blood. The sequence links TRBV20-1 to TRBJ2-1; no D gene can be assigned with confidence. The CDR3 here reads CSGRPGYNEQFF. In nucleotides, the sequence is TGCAGTGGCAGACCAGGTTACAATGAGCAGTTCTTC.